The clone carrying this T cell receptor beta chain was seen at least ten times. Its antigen is unidentified. The data originate from a study of T cells in Graves' hyperthyroidism and ophthalmopathy. TCR beta CDR3 regions were amplified from RNA transcripts. The HTBI primer set was used in a first-round RT-PCR of the TCR CDR3. TCRdb fed the multiplex PCR reads into MiXCR, producing one record per CDR3 protein. The sample comprises about 480,000 distinct CDR3 sequences, 13% to 15% of which are singletons, and around a sixth rests with the top ten. After removal of 9 bases from V and 1 base from J, the junction contained 1 base not matched to a gene. This CDR3 is built from 14 residues. In germline, CDR1 is LNHNV, CDR2 YYDKDF (reference sequence). Overall study findings and caveats: A model built on 13 V-J features separated ophthalmopathy from stable hyperthyroidism.

Diagnoses used clinical symptoms, serum thyroxine and TRAb, thyroid ultrasound and orbital computed tomography. Sequencing was done on a sample of blood. This chain joins TRBV15 and TRBJ2-2; the match to TRBD2 covers 11 bases. The receptor comes from a woman under 30 with Graves' hyperthyroidism. The CDR3 loop is CATSGRGNTGELFF. CDR3 nucleotides: TGTGCCACTAGCGGGAGGGGGAACACCGGGGAGCTGTTTTTT.